A single sample is the source of the 9 T cell receptor beta chains below, sequenced in a study of T cell repertoires in cytomegalovirus infection. Using its own MiXCR run on the reads, TCRdb lists one record per CDR3 protein. This sample has about 50,000 distinct CDR3 sequences; less than 20% occur once, and the top ten carry just under 80%. What these receptors recognize is not known. The sample here was CD8+ T cells from cultured PBMCs, taken from culture after CMV antigen stimulation. These receptors were obtained from a human donor in good health (CMV status not recorded). Some clones in this sample may be carry-over from other donors' samples.

V and J are TRBV7-2 and TRBJ2-1; D possibly matches TRBD1 or TRBD2 (6 bases each). CDR1 and CDR2 (germline): SGHTA, FQGNSA. This CDR3 region has 16 residues. V was trimmed by 5 bases and J by 0 bases, leaving 14 bases between them. The CDR3 nucleotides read TGTGCCAGCAGCGTACGAGGGGGGTACTCCTACAATGAGCAGTTCTTC. Translation: CASSVRGGYSYNEQFF.

The rearrangement links TRBV7-3 to TRBJ1-2; no reliable D call. The CDR3 consists of 15 residues. V dropped 3 bases and J dropped 8 bases, with 19 bases sitting between them. The V gene's germline CDR1 is SGHTA and CDR2 FQGTGA. In DNA form, the CDR3 reads TGTGCCAGCAGCTTCTCCGGGTCCTCGGGGTGGGGCTACACCTTC. This sequence encodes CASSFSGSSGWGYTF.

The V gene is TRBV2, the J gene TRBJ1-1; D unresolved. Deletions cut 8 bases from V and 5 bases from J, with 9 bases between. This CDR3 has 11 residues. Germline CDR1 is SNHLY and CDR2 is FYNNEI. CDR3 nucleotide sequence: TGTGCCAGCGGGTCGCGGACTGAAGCTTTCTTT. Its translation is CASGSRTEAFF. Supplemented by reference TRBV2 and TRBJ1-1, the full variable domain reads EPEVTQTPSHQVTQMGQEVILRCVPISNHLYFYWYRQILGQKVEFLVSFYNNEISEKSEIFDDQFSVERPDGSNFTLKIRSTKLEDSAMYFCASGSRTEAFFGQGTRLTVV.

V and J are TRBV7-8 and TRBJ1-2; 7 nucleotides agree with TRBD1. The CDR3 extends over 16 amino acids. The V gene's germline CDR1 is SGHVS and CDR2 FQNEAQ. The trim removed 5 bases at V and 1 base at J, leaving 10 bases unmatched. CDR3 sequence reads: CASSQGGIPFNYGYTF. CDR3 sequence (DNA): TGTGCCAGCAGCCAGGGGGGGATTCCCTTTAACTATGGCTACACCTTC.

This clonotype was seen a few times. The V gene is TRBV4-1, the J gene TRBJ2-7; 8 bases are shared with TRBD1. CDR1 MGHRA and CDR2 YSYEKL come from the germline V gene. The CDR3 consists of 15 residues. After removal of 6 bases from V and 2 bases from J, the junction contained 9 bases not matched to a gene. CDR3 nucleotide sequence: TGCGCCAGCAGAAAAGCCACAGGGGGTGCCTACGAGCAGTACTTC. Translated: CASRKATGGAYEQYF.

The V and J genes are TRBV12-3 or TRBV12-4 and TRBJ2-7, with a tentative D call TRBD1 (5 bases). V lost 1 base, J lost 13 bases, and 11 bases lay in between. CDR3 length: 11 amino acids. The CDR3 DNA sequence: TGTGCCAGCAGTTTAGGACAGACGATTTACTTC. Protein product: CASSLGQTIYF.

V gene TRBV27 combines with J gene TRBJ1-4; 7 bases match TRBD1. Trimming at V came to 6 bases and at J to 6 bases, leaving 13 bases not matched to a gene. The V gene's germline CDR1 is MNHEY and CDR2 SMNVEV (reference sequence). This CDR3 has 16 amino acids. The CDR3 bases are TGTGCCAGCAGCCTCCTCAAGGGGGCTGGGGATGAAAAACTGTTTTTT. Translation gives CASSLLKGAGDEKLFF.

This clonotype has more than one count but fewer than ten. The chain recombines TRBV14 with TRBJ2-1; D may be TRBD2 (6 bases). V gave up 0 bases and J gave up 2 bases, with 14 bases separating them. CDR3 length equals 17 residues. Germline assignment: CDR1 SGHDN and CDR2 FVKESK. CDR3 protein: CASSQDLWGEAYNEQFF. CDR3 nucleotides: TGTGCCAGCAGCCAAGATTTGTGGGGGGAAGCCTACAATGAGCAGTTCTTC.

This sequence joins TRBV6-5 and TRBJ1-1, with D uncertain. V was clipped by 2 bases and J by 2 bases, with 6 bases between them. CDR1 MNHEY and CDR2 SVGAGI come from the germline V gene. The CDR3 contains 13 residues. The CDR3 reads CASSYVSNTEAFF. DNA for the CDR3: TGTGCCAGCAGTTACGTTAGTAACACTGAAGCTTTCTTT.